The TCR beta chain described here comes from a study of T cell repertoires in cytomegalovirus infection. Study background: Through public TCR beta signatures, both CMV infection and matching HLA type were indicated.

This clonotype occurred many times. The antigen is undetermined. V gave up 3 bases and J gave up 5 bases, with 5 bases separating them. Per germline, CDR1 SGHTA and CDR2 FQGNSA. The CDR3 sequence is 12 residues long. General study findings and limits: Dominant in the ex vivo response were TCR beta clonotypes restricted by HLA-C and specific for CMV. Totalled public TCR beta family frequency picked out people who carried CMV plus the relevant HLA.

TCRdb used MiXCR to reprocess the reads, holding one entry per CDR3 protein. The sample lists nearly 550,000 distinct CDR3 sequences; 16% were seen once. The sequencing input was CD8+ T cells from PBMCs. The source of this sequence is a human donor in good health (CMV status not recorded). Some clones in this sample may be carry-over from other donors' samples. The gene calls are TRBV7-2 and TRBJ1-5; D may be TRBD1 (5 bases). CDR3 in amino acids: CASSFRDQPQHF. CDR3 nucleotides: TGTGCCAGCAGCTTCAGGGATCAGCCCCAGCATTTT.